The T cell receptor (beta chain) described here comes from a study of T-cell reconstitution after alpha-beta-depleted transplantation in children. Study results and limitations: One year after transplant, T-cell counts and diversity came mostly from newly produced T cells.

V lost 4 bases and J lost 2; bases outside the gene matches: 4. The CDR3 extends over 16 amino acids. CDR1 is MGHDK, CDR2 SYGVNS, per germline. The authors prepared the TCRbeta library with unique molecular identifiers. TCRdb passed the PCR reads through MiXCR, listing each CDR3 protein once. The sample includes around 250,000 distinct CDR3 sequences, over 20% of them seen just once. This clonotype showed up just a few times. Its antigen remains unidentified. The source material was PBMCs, sampled before TCRalphabeta/CD19-depleted stem cell transplant. This receptor was identified in a girl aged 2 to 10 with Fanconi anemia, due to receive a stem cell transplant. The chain combines TRBV25-1 with TRBJ2-3, with 12 bases lining up with TRBD2. In DNA, the CDR3 is TGTGCCAGCAGTGCTAGCGGGAGGGCCCACACAGATACGCAGTATTTT. It is translated as CASSASGRAHTDTQYF.